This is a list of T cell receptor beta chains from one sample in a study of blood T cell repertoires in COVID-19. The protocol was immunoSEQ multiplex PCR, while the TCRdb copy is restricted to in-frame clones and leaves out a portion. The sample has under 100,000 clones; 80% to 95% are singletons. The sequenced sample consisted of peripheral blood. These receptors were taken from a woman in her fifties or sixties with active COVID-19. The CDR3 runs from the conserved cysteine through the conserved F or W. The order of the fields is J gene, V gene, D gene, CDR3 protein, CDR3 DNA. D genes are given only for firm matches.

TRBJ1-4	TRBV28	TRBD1	CASSPIRTGLGEKLFF	TGTGCCAGCAGTCCCATAAGGACAGGCTTAGGAGAAAAACTGTTTTTT
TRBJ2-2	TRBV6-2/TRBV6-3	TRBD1	CASSSYRGDTGELFF	TGTGCCAGCAGTTCCTACAGGGGGGACACCGGGGAGCTGTTTTTT
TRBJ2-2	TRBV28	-	CASSQIVQVVWTGELFF	TGTGCCAGCAGCCAAATAGTACAGGTGGTTTGGACCGGGGAGCTGTTTTTT
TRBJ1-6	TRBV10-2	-	CASSEDGGDSPLHF	TGCGCCAGCAGTGAGGACGGGGGAGATTCACCCCTCCACTTT
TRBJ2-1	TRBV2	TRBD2	CASSLLGREANEQFF	TGTGCCAGCAGCCTCTTAGGGAGGGAGGCCAATGAGCAGTTCTTC
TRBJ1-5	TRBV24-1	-	CATSDQQGGNQPQHF	TGTGCCACCAGTGATCAACAGGGTGGCAATCAGCCCCAGCATTTT
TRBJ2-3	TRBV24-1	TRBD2	CATSDKKLAGGTDTQYF	TGTGCCACCAGTGATAAAAAACTAGCGGGAGGGACAGATACGCAGTATTTT
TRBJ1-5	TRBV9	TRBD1	CASSVGQGGQPQHF	TGTGCCAGCAGCGTCGGACAGGGGGGTCAGCCCCAGCATTTT
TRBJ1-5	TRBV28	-	CASSARISNQPQHF	TGTGCCAGCAGTGCGAGGATTAGCAATCAGCCCCAGCATTTT
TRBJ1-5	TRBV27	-	CASSLTTGFSNQPQHF	TGTGCCAGCAGTTTAACCACAGGGTTTAGCAATCAGCCCCAGCATTTT
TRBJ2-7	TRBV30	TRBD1	CAWSMDRSYEQYF	TGTGCCTGGAGTATGGACAGGAGCTACGAGCAGTACTTC
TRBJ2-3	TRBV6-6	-	CASSPRDTQYF	TGTGCCAGCAGCCCCAGGGATACGCAGTATTTT
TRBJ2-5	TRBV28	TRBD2	CASRTISGRAQETQYF	TGTGCCAGCAGAACCATTAGCGGGAGGGCCCAAGAGACCCAGTACTTC
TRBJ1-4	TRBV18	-	CASSPPGAASFPTNEKLFF	TGTGCCAGCTCACCACCGGGGGCCGCATCGTTCCCAACTAATGAAAAACTGTTTTTT
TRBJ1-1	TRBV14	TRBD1	CASSPELRGQAFF	TGTGCCAGCAGCCCGGAACTCAGGGGGCAAGCTTTCTTT
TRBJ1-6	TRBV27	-	CASSLSRRANNSPLHF	TGTGCCAGCAGTTTATCGCGTAGAGCTAATAATTCACCCCTCCACTTT
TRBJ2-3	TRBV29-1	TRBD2	CSVQRGDRGDTQYF	TGCAGCGTTCAGCGGGGGGACCGAGGGGATACGCAGTATTTT
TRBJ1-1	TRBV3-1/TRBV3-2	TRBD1	CASSQRSTGANTEAFF	TGTGCCAGCAGCCAACGATCGACAGGGGCGAACACTGAAGCTTTCTTT
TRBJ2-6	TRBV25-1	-	CASTRGQGGANVLTF	TGTGCCAGCACCAGAGGGCAGGGGGGGGCCAACGTCCTGACTTTC
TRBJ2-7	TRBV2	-	CASSREGVASYEQYF	TGTGCCAGCAGTCGTGAGGGGGTCGCTTCCTACGAGCAGTACTTC
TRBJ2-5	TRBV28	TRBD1	CASTPSGGGRETQYF	TGTGCCAGCACGCCTTCAGGGGGTGGAAGGGAGACCCAGTACTTC
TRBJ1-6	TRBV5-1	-	CASSLAGRGNSPLHF	TGCGCCAGCAGCTTGGCGGGTAGGGGGAATTCACCCCTCCACTTT
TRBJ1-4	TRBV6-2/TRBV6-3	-	CASSWQREKLFF	TGTGCCAGCAGTTGGCAGAGGGAAAAACTGTTTTTT
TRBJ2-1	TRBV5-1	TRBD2	CASSLDLAGFYNEQFF	TGCGCCAGCAGCTTGGACCTAGCGGGATTCTACAATGAGCAGTTCTTC